A selection of T cell receptor beta chains follows, all from one sample in a study of early T cells in non-severe SARS-CoV-2 infection. TCRdb processed the 5' RACE reads anew with MiXCR; each CDR3 protein has one entry. Among about 26,000 distinct CDR3 sequences, 4% to 4.5% were seen once, and the ten largest hold more than 5%. Input material: whole blood. These receptors came from an adult who was a healthcare worker with PCR-confirmed SARS-CoV-2 infection or an uninfected control (not recorded which). The CDR3 runs from the conserved cysteine through the conserved F or W. The D gene is left open where the match is weak. Size tells how often a clone was seen (once, few, many) or the class of an expanded clone, and some rows leave it out.

V	D	J	size	DNA	CDR3
TRBV18	TRBD2	TRBJ2-1	many	TGTGCCAGCTCACCAGGGCTAGCGGGTTTAAATGAGCAGTTCTTC	CASSPGLAGLNEQFF
TRBV5-1	-	TRBJ1-3	many	TGCGCCAGCAGCTCCTCGAGCCTAGCGACTGGAAACACCATATATTTT	CASSSSSLATGNTIYF
TRBV7-2	-	TRBJ2-2	few	TGTGCCAGCAGCCAGGACTGGGGGGACGGGGAGCTGTTTTTT	CASSQDWGDGELFF
TRBV29-1	TRBD2	TRBJ2-2	many	TGCAGCGTTGAGACTAGCGGGAGGTACACCGGGGAGCTGTTTTTT	CSVETSGRYTGELFF
TRBV12-3/TRBV12-4	-	TRBJ2-5	many	TGTGCCAGCAGTCCGCCGACCGGTTTTAATGAGTACTTC	CASSPPTGFNEYF
TRBV7-8	-	TRBJ2-1	-	TGTGCCAGCAGCCAAAGCGGATCCTACAATGAGCAGTTCTTC	CASSQSGSYNEQFF
TRBV6-4	-	TRBJ1-1	many	TGTGCCAGCAGTCCTTCGACCCGGGAAGCTTTCTTT	CASSPSTREAFF
TRBV9	-	TRBJ2-2	few	TGTGCCAGCAGCCCCAGGACCGCGGCGGGCACCGGGGAGCTGTTTTTT	CASSPRTAAGTGELFF
TRBV5-1	-	TRBJ1-1	many	TGCGCCAGCAGCTTGGAAGCAGGTCGGACTGAAGCTTTCTTT	CASSLEAGRTEAFF
TRBV7-7	TRBD2	TRBJ2-1	many	TGTGCTAGCAGCTTAGTTACTAGCGGGACAAATGAGCAGTTCTTC	CASSLVTSGTNEQFF